Below, 13 T cell receptor beta chains from the same sample are listed, as sequenced in a study of T-cell reconstitution after alpha-beta-depleted transplantation in children. TCRbeta library construction was performed incorporating unique molecular identifiers. TCRdb re-derived calls from the PCR reads in MiXCR, one entry per CDR3 protein. The table lists about 340,000 distinct CDR3 sequences, more than 10% of them singletons. The sequenced sample was PBMCs, obtained from the stem cell graft. The receptors originated from a human donor who donated a stem cell graft to a child with Fanconi anemia.

With regard to this clonotype: Since no conserved phenylalanine or tryptophan closes the CDR3, a read error is the likely cause. The chain recombines TRBV12-3 or TRBV12-4 with TRBJ2-5; 9 nucleotides match TRBD2. V gave up 3 bases and J gave up 4 bases; unmatched junction bases: 6. The CDR3 has 15 amino acids. CDR3 protein: CASSFKGGGGETQYL. As DNA, the CDR3 is TGTGCCAGCAGTTTTAAAGGCGGGGGGGGAGAGACCCAGTACTTA.

Many counts were recorded for this clonotype. V usage is TRBV4-3 and J usage is TRBJ1-5, with a tentative D call TRBD1 (5 bases). V gave up 0 bases and J gave up 4 bases, with 10 bases separating them. This CDR3 region has 15 residues. Per the germline V gene, CDR1 is LGHNA and CDR2 is YSLEER. CDR3 nucleotides: TGCGCCAGCAGCCAAGATAACAGGTTGAATCAGCCCCAGCATTTT. It specifies CASSQDNRLNQPQHF.

This clonotype was seen ten or more times. V and J are TRBV12-3 or TRBV12-4 and TRBJ2-5; a possible D gene is TRBD1 (5 bases). V was trimmed by 1 base and J by 1 base, leaving 7 bases between them. This CDR3 spans 14 amino acids. The CDR3 protein is CASSLGQTQETQYF. CDR3 nucleotide sequence: TGTGCCAGCAGTTTAGGACAGACCCAAGAGACCCAGTACTTC.

This clonotype was seen many times. The chain employs TRBV7-2 and TRBJ1-1; TRBD1 might be the D (5 bases). This CDR3 is built from 15 residues. Germline CDR1 SGHTA, CDR2 FQGNSA. V gave up 3 bases and J gave up 10 bases, with 21 bases separating them. CDR3 amino acids: CASSFKGVARSGAFF. The CDR3 nucleotides are TGTGCCAGCAGCTTTAAAGGGGTTGCCCGTTCCGGAGCTTTCTTT.

This clonotype was observed a handful of times. Written as DNA, the CDR3 is TGTGCCAGCAGCTCCAGGACCCTCGGGGACACCGGGGAGCTGTTTTTT. The encoded protein is CASSSRTLGDTGELFF. The genes are TRBV7-9 and TRBJ2-2; D perhaps matches TRBD2 (5 bases). The CDR3 loop spans 16 amino acids. Germline assignment: CDR1 SEHNR and CDR2 FQNEAQ (reference sequence). Trimming took 4 bases from V and 3 from J, leaving 15 bases between them.

This clonotype was detected ten times or more. The V call is TRBV5-1, the J call TRBJ2-2; 10 nucleotides match TRBD1. The V and J ends lost 4 bases and 0 bases, in that order; junction bases with no gene match: 3. Germline V gene data show CDR1 as SGHRS and CDR2 as YFSETQ. The CDR3 covers 16 residues. In nucleotides, the CDR3 is TGCGCCAGCAGCGGAGGGACAGGGGCGAACACCGGGGAGCTGTTTTTT. It translates to CASSGGTGANTGELFF.

This clonotype was seen many times. The J gene is TRBJ1-1, the V gene TRBV12-3 or TRBV12-4; 8 bases are shared with TRBD1. The CDR3 runs to 15 residues. J gave up 5 bases and V 3 bases, and 8 bases lay outside the gene matches. The CDR3 nucleotides are TGTGCCAGCAGTTTGTACCAGGGGGCGCTGACTGAAGCTTTCTTT. Amino acid sequence: CASSLYQGALTEAFF.

In its sample, this clonotype was seen a few times. The CDR3 DNA reads as TGTGCCAGCAGTTACTCTGTTTCCCTAAGGGGCGACGAGCAGTACTTC. Translation: CASSYSVSLRGDEQYF. The J gene is TRBJ2-7, the V gene TRBV6-2 or TRBV6-3, with D tentatively TRBD1 (5 bases). This CDR3 comprises 16 residues. V was shortened by 0 bases and J by 5 bases, with 17 bases between the two germline ends. Germline V gene lookup returns CDR1 MNHEY and CDR2 SVGEGT.

The chain recombines TRBV15 with TRBJ2-1; no clear D. From germline, CDR1 is LNHNV and CDR2 YYDKDF (reference sequence). Trimming removed 0 bases at V and 9 bases at J, with 9 bases between. The CDR3 spans 13 residues. CDR3 sequence reads: CATSRDLRFEQFF. The CDR3 DNA reads TGTGCCACCAGCAGAGATTTAAGATTTGAGCAGTTCTTC. Looking up the rest from reference TRBV15 and TRBJ2-1 gives the full variable domain: DAMVIQNPRYQVTQFGKPVTLSCSQTLNHNVMYWYQQKSSQAPKLLFHYYDKDFNNEADTPDNFQSRRPNTSFCFLDIRSPGLGDTAMYLCATSRDLRFEQFFGPGTRLTVL.

There are many counts of this clonotype. The CDR3 protein is CSVELREKSDTQYF. The CDR3 DNA reads as TGCAGCGTTGAACTCAGGGAGAAGTCAGATACGCAGTATTTT. The rearrangement uses TRBV29-1 and TRBJ2-3, with D perhaps matching TRBD1 or TRBD2 (5 bases each). V lost 2 bases to trimming and J lost 4 bases, with 13 bases between them. This CDR3 is built from 14 residues. Looked up from germline, CDR1 is SQVTM and CDR2 is ANQGSEA.

This rearrangement joins TRBV9 to TRBJ2-3; D is ambiguous. Germline-derived CDR1 and CDR2 are SGDLS and YYNGEE. V was cut by 3 bases and J by 8 bases, with 10 bases left in between. The CDR3 has 12 amino acids. CDR3 in DNA: TGTGCCAGCAGCGATGGACCCGGTACGCAGTATTTT. It is translated as CASSDGPGTQYF. Drawing the rest from reference TRBV9 and TRBJ2-3, the complete variable domain is DSGVTQTPKHLITATGQRVTLRCSPRSGDLSVYWYQQSLDQGLQFLIQYYNGEERAKGNILERFSAQQFPDLHSELNLSSLELGDSALYFCASSDGPGTQYFGPGTRLTVL.

This sequence joins TRBV12-3 or TRBV12-4 and TRBJ2-1; D gene unclear. This CDR3 has 11 amino acids. V lost 5 bases, J lost 10 bases, and 9 bases lay in between. The CDR3 DNA reads TGTGCCAGCAGTGCCCCCGGCGAGCAGTTCTTC. This sequence encodes CASSAPGEQFF.

This clonotype has just a few counts. The chain is built from TRBV11-2 and TRBJ2-2; D not certain. The CDR3 is made up of 15 amino acids. Trimming shortened V by 5 bases and J by 5 bases, and 15 bases separated the two germline ends. Germline V gene data show CDR1 as SGHAT and CDR2 as FQNNGV. For the CDR3, the DNA is TGTGCCAGCAGCCGCAGAGGCGGAATGACCGGGGAGCTGTTTTTT. This codes for CASSRRGGMTGELFF.